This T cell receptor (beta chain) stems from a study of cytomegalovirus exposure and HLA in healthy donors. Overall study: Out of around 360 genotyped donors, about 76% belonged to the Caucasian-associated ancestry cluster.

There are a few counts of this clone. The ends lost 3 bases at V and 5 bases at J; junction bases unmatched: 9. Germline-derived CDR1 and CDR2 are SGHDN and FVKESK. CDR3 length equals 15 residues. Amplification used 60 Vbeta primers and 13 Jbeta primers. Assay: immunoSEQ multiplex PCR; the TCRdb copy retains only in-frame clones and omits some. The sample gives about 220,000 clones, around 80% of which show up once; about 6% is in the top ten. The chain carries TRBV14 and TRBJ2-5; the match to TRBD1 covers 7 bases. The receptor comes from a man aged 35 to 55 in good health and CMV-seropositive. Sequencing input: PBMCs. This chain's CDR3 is CASSQLQGSGETQYF. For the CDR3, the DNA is TGTGCCAGCAGCCAGTTACAGGGGTCAGGGGAGACCCAGTACTTC.